This T cell receptor (beta chain) was sequenced in a study of blood T cell repertoires in COVID-19. Germline V CDR1 and CDR2: MDHEN, SYDVKM. V was shortened by 6 bases and J by 3 bases, with 8 bases between the two germline ends. The length of the CDR3 is 12 residues. Libraries were prepared by immunoSEQ multiplex PCR; TCRdb keeps only in-frame clonotypes and omits some of them. Counted here are around 250,000 clones, approximately 85% occurring once; the ten biggest clones make up 1.9%. The chain recombines TRBV28 with TRBJ1-2; no firm D call. Source material: PBMCs or T cells enriched from blood (not recorded which). This clonotype originated in a woman between 50 and 59 years old who had recovered from COVID-19. The CDR3 loop reads CASSGRDYGYTF. The DNA of the CDR3 is TGTGCCAGCAGCGGCCGGGACTATGGCTACACCTTC.